These 32 T cell receptor beta chains were sequenced from one sample in a study of blood T cell repertoires in COVID-19. The protocol was immunoSEQ multiplex PCR, while the TCRdb copy is restricted to in-frame clones and leaves out a portion. The sample lists 98,000 or so clones, 84% occurring once. Source material: peripheral blood. The receptor source for this set is a man between 60 and 75 years old with acute or convalescent COVID-19.

The V gene is TRBV6-2 or TRBV6-3, the J gene TRBJ2-5, with D unclear. V dropped 5 bases and J dropped 5 bases, with 12 bases sitting between them. Germline V gives CDR1 MNHEY, CDR2 SVGEGT. This CDR3 has 13 residues. The CDR3 spells CASSPSAWETQYF. CDR3 nucleotides: TGTGCCAGCAGTCCCTCCGCGTGGGAGACCCAGTACTTC.

This chain uses TRBV27 with TRBJ1-5; 10 positions match TRBD1. This CDR3 is built from 18 residues. The V segment lost 6 bases and the J segment 6 bases; nucleotides outside the gene matches: 17. CDR1 and CDR2 (germline): MNHEY, SMNVEV (reference sequence). CDR3 bases: TGTGCCAGCAGGCCTCTCCCGGGACAGGGGATCAACAGTCAGCCCCAGCATTTT. Translated, it gives CASRPLPGQGINSQPQHF.

The gene calls are TRBV11-3 and TRBJ1-1; 12 nucleotides match TRBD1. The length of the CDR3 is 14 residues. Unmatched junction bases numbered 5, after V lost 5 bases and J lost 7 bases. Germline lookup yields CDR1 SGHNT and CDR2 YENEEA. CDR3 coding DNA: TGTGCCAGCAGCATCCGGGACAGGGGGCTTGAAGCTTTCTTT. Its translation is CASSIRDRGLEAFF.

This clone has more than one count but fewer than ten. The chain recombines TRBV6-2 or TRBV6-3 with TRBJ1-2; a weak D match, TRBD1 (6 bases). Germline CDR1 and CDR2: MNHEY and SVGEGT. The CDR3 runs to 15 residues. The V end was cut by 5 bases, the J end by 4 bases, with 17 bases between. CDR3 bases: TGTGCCAGCAGTGACCCAGGGGCGGGCCTCTATGGCTACACCTTC. It codes for CASSDPGAGLYGYTF.

The J gene is TRBJ1-2, the V gene TRBV2; D is uncertain. The CDR3 spans 13 residues. Trimming took 2 bases from V and 4 from J, leaving 8 bases between them. Germline CDR1 is SNHLY and CDR2 is FYNNEI. The CDR3 DNA reads as TGTGCCAGCAGTGAACCCCAGGTCTATGGCTACACCTTC. It specifies CASSEPQVYGYTF.

V is TRBV27 and J is TRBJ1-4; D gene ambiguous. Trimming took 2 bases from V and 5 from J, leaving 15 bases between them. CDR1 and CDR2 (germline): MNHEY, SMNVEV (reference sequence). The length of the CDR3 is 16 residues. The CDR3 DNA is TGTGCCAGCAGTTTAAGGCGGGGTTTCGGCAATGAAAAACTGTTTTTT. As protein: CASSLRRGFGNEKLFF.

V and J are TRBV7-2 and TRBJ2-1; D is uncertain. This CDR3 region has 14 residues. Germline values: CDR1 SGHTA, CDR2 FQGNSA. The V end lost 2 bases, the J end lost 4 bases, and 9 bases lay between the germline ends. The CDR3 loop reads CASSLSAVYNEQFF. CDR3 in DNA: TGTGCCAGCAGCTTATCCGCGGTATACAATGAGCAGTTCTTC.

The sample holds a few counts of this clone. The chain has TRBV19 and TRBJ2-2, with 9 bases fitting TRBD2. CDR1 and CDR2 from the germline V gene are LNHDA and SQIVND (reference sequence). The trim removed 4 bases at V and 3 bases at J, leaving 3 bases unmatched. This CDR3 comprises 15 residues. The CDR3 nucleotides read TGTGCCAGTAGTACTCGACTAGCGGACACCGGGGAGCTGTTTTTT. Its translation is CASSTRLADTGELFF. The full variable domain, its missing parts supplied by reference TRBV19 and TRBJ2-2, is DGGITQSPKYLFRKEGQNVTLSCEQNLNHDAMYWYRQDPGQGLRLIYYSQIVNDFQKGDIAEGYSVSREKKESFPLTVTSAQKNPTAFYLCASSTRLADTGELFFGEGSRLTVL.

The chain couples TRBV6-1 to TRBJ1-1; a possible D gene is TRBD1 (6 bases). Trimming left V 0 bases short and J 1 base short, with 9 bases between. The CDR3 loop spans 15 amino acids. Germline CDR1 and CDR2: MNHNS and SASEGT. The DNA of the CDR3 is TGTGCCAGCAGTGAAGCGACAGGAGCGAACACTGAAGCTTTCTTT. The encoded protein is CASSEATGANTEAFF.

The genes are TRBV24-1 and TRBJ1-5, with 7 positions matching TRBD1. The CDR3 runs to 14 residues. Unmatched junction bases numbered 8, after V lost 4 bases and J lost 9 bases. The germline gives CDR1 KGHDR, CDR2 SFDVKD. CDR3 sequence reads: CATSEGQGGRPQHF. The CDR3 coding sequence is TGTGCCACCAGTGAGGGTCAAGGGGGCAGGCCCCAGCATTTT.

This clone has a single count. V gene TRBV28 combines with J gene TRBJ2-1; D ambiguous. CDR3 length equals 13 residues. V lost 3 bases and J 12 bases, leaving 15 bases between the germline ends. Looked up from germline, CDR1 is MDHEN and CDR2 is SYDVKM. CDR3 residues: CASSLAHPRVQFF. The CDR3 nucleotides are TGTGCCAGCAGTTTGGCTCACCCCCGGGTGCAGTTCTTC.

The chain has TRBV27 and TRBJ1-4; D gene uncertain. Trimming stripped 4 bases from V and 5 bases from J, with 14 bases between. The CDR3 loop spans 15 amino acids. CDR1 is MNHEY and CDR2 is SMNVEV in the germline V gene (reference sequence). The CDR3 nucleotides are TGTGCCAGCAGTTATAAGACCGAGGAAAATGAAAAACTGTTTTTT. Its translation is CASSYKTEENEKLFF.

The V gene is TRBV29-1, the J gene TRBJ1-5, with D uncertain. Trimming removed 7 bases from V and 1 base from J, with 20 bases in between. This CDR3 spans 16 amino acids. The germline CDR1 and CDR2 sequences are SQVTM and ANQGSEA. The CDR3 sequence: CSEYQTSLQSNQPQHF. CDR3 sequence (DNA): TGCAGCGAGTACCAAACCTCTCTTCAGAGCAATCAGCCCCAGCATTTT.

The V call is TRBV25-1, the J call TRBJ1-4, with D tentatively TRBD1 (5 bases). Germline values: CDR1 MGHDK, CDR2 SYGVNS. CDR3 size: 15 residues. Trimming left V 4 bases short and J 5 bases short, with 14 bases between. The CDR3 region is CASSARSGGNEKLFF. The CDR3 nucleotides are TGTGCCAGCAGTGCACGGAGCGGGGGGAATGAAAAACTGTTTTTT.

This chain uses TRBV21-1 with TRBJ2-1; TRBD1 is the table's D call and was not checked against the DNA. TRBV21-1 is noted as a pseudogene. The CDR3 has 15 residues. DNA for the CDR3: TGTGCCAGCAGCAAAGAACGGACAGGGAATGGTGAGCAGTTCTTC. Amino acid sequence: CASSKERTGNGEQFF.

CDR3 in amino acids: CASSLTQGTEAFF. In DNA form, the CDR3 reads TGCGCCAGCAGCCTGACGCAGGGCACTGAAGCTTTCTTT. V gene TRBV4-1 combines with J gene TRBJ1-1; the D gene is possibly TRBD1 (5 bases). The CDR3 is made up of 13 amino acids. Germline V gives CDR1 MGHRA, CDR2 YSYEKL. Deletions cut 4 bases from V and 4 bases from J, with 10 bases between.

V usage is TRBV25-1 and J usage is TRBJ1-1; 7 nucleotides line up with TRBD1. The CDR3 is 13 residues long. In germline, CDR1 is MGHDK, CDR2 SYGVNS. Unmatched junction bases numbered 5, after V lost 6 bases and J lost 4 bases. The CDR3 DNA is TGTGCCAGCAGGGTACAGGGGACCACTGAAGCTTTCTTT. Translating it yields CASRVQGTTEAFF.

The rearrangement links TRBV5-1 to TRBJ2-2, with 8 bases lining up with TRBD2. Germline V gene data show CDR1 as SGHRS and CDR2 as YFSETQ. After removal of 0 bases from V and 5 bases from J, the junction contained 3 bases not matched to a gene. The CDR3 is 15 residues long. CDR3 in DNA: TGCGCCAGCAGCTTGGGTAGCGGGAATACCGGGGAGCTGTTTTTT. Protein sequence: CASSLGSGNTGELFF.

This clone appeared once. The V gene is TRBV28, the J gene TRBJ2-2, with D tentatively TRBD2 (6 bases). V gave up 1 base and J gave up 6 bases, with 9 bases separating them. Germline V gene lookup returns CDR1 MDHEN and CDR2 SYDVKM. This CDR3 has 14 residues. The CDR3 here is CASSLFRRAGELFF. The CDR3 region has the DNA TGTGCCAGCAGTTTATTCCGGAGGGCCGGGGAGCTGTTTTTT.

This clone was observed a handful of times. The chain links TRBV7-2 to TRBJ1-4, with D maybe TRBD1 (6 bases). CDR1 SGHTA and CDR2 FQGNSA come from the germline V gene. V lost 2 bases to trimming and J lost 1 base, with 11 bases between them. The CDR3 is 16 amino acids. For the CDR3, the DNA is TGTGCCAGCAGCTTACGGGGGGCCGGAACTAATGAAAAACTGTTTTTT. Protein product: CASSLRGAGTNEKLFF.

This clone was recorded only once. The chain couples TRBV18 to TRBJ2-3, with D possibly TRBD2 on 5 matching bases. V dropped 3 bases and J dropped 0 bases, with 10 bases sitting between them. This CDR3 has 15 residues. CDR1 KGHSH and CDR2 LQKENI come from the germline V gene. The CDR3 DNA is TGTGCCAGCTCACCGGTGAGGGCTAGCACAGATACGCAGTATTTT. Its protein product is CASSPVRASTDTQYF. The complete variable domain, with remaining parts taken from reference TRBV18 and TRBJ2-3, reads NAGVMQNPRHLVRRRGQEARLRCSPMKGHSHVYWYRQLPEEGLKFMVYLQKENIIDESGMPKERFSAEFPKEGPSILRIQQVVRGDSAAYFCASSPVRASTDTQYFGPGTRLTVL.

The chain joins TRBV6-6 to TRBJ2-3, with TRBD2 matching over 8 bases. The CDR3 runs to 15 residues. Germline V gene lookup returns CDR1 MNHNY and CDR2 SVGAGI (reference sequence). With V trimmed by 0 bases and J by 4 bases, 3 bases remained unmatched. As DNA, the CDR3 is TGTGCCAGCAGTTACTCAGTCGGGAGGGCAGATACGCAGTATTTT. It translates to CASSYSVGRADTQYF.

The rearrangement links TRBV5-4 to TRBJ2-4, with D possibly being TRBD2 (6 bases). V lost 0 bases and J 0 bases, leaving 10 bases between the germline ends. Germline V lookup: CDR1 SGHNT, CDR2 YYREEE (reference sequence). The CDR3 has 16 residues. The CDR3 sequence is CASSLVGGVAKNIQYF. CDR3 coding DNA: TGTGCCAGCAGCTTGGTCGGCGGGGTAGCCAAAAACATTCAGTACTTC. Supplemented by reference TRBV5-4 and TRBJ2-4, the full variable domain reads ETGVTQSPTHLIKTRGQQVTLRCSSQSGHNTVSWYQQALGQGPQFIFQYYREEENGRGNFPPRFSGLQFPNYSSELNVNALELDDSALYLCASSLVGGVAKNIQYFGAGTRLSVL.

V usage is TRBV5-1 and J usage is TRBJ2-1; 11 nucleotides align to TRBD2. The CDR3 contains 16 residues. Germline V gene lookup returns CDR1 SGHRS and CDR2 YFSETQ. Trimming cost V 2 bases and J 7 bases; bases outside gene matches: 8. DNA for the CDR3: TGCGCCAGCAGCTTATTAGCGGGAGGGCTCGTAAATGAGCAGTTCTTC. Translation gives CASSLLAGGLVNEQFF.

The chain combines TRBV15 with TRBJ1-1, with 8 positions matching TRBD1. V trimming: 6 bases; J trimming: 7 bases; junction bases outside the gene matches: 7. The CDR3 has 13 amino acids. CDR1 LNHNV and CDR2 YYDKDF come from the germline V gene (reference sequence). CDR3 protein: CATRTGTGIEAFF. The CDR3 coding sequence is TGTGCCACCAGAACCGGGACAGGTATTGAAGCTTTCTTT.

The chain is built from TRBV3-1 (or the pseudogene TRBV3-2) and TRBJ1-5; the D is unclear. Trimming cost V 2 bases and J 0 bases, with 5 bases left between them. CDR3 length: 14 amino acids. Germline V gene lookup returns CDR1 LGHDT and CDR2 YNNKEL (reference sequence). Written as DNA, the CDR3 is TGTGCCAGCAGCCAACTCAGTAGCAATCAGCCCCAGCATTTT. This sequence encodes CASSQLSSNQPQHF.

The chain is built from TRBV5-5 and TRBJ2-7; D gene uncertain. The V end was cut by 2 bases, the J end by 2 bases, with 11 bases between. The V gene's germline CDR1 is SGHKS and CDR2 YYEKEE (reference sequence). The CDR3 is 14 amino acids. The DNA of the CDR3 is TGTGCCAGCAGCTTTAATATACCAGCCTACGAGCAGTACGTC. This encodes CASSFNIPAYEQYV.

The chain carries TRBV24-1 and TRBJ2-5; the match to TRBD2 covers 7 bases. Trimming cost V 7 bases and J 7 bases; bases outside gene matches: 11. The germline V gene encodes CDR1 KGHDR and CDR2 SFDVKD. The CDR3 totals 14 residues. In DNA form, the CDR3 reads TGTGCCACCAGCCCACCAGCGGGGCCGGTGACCCAGTACTTC. Protein product: CATSPPAGPVTQYF.

The rearrangement uses TRBV6-5 and TRBJ2-1, with 9 bases fitting TRBD2. CDR3 length: 16 amino acids. V gave up 2 bases and J gave up 2 bases; unmatched junction bases: 4. The germline V gene has CDR1 MNHEY and CDR2 SVGAGI. CDR3 nucleotide sequence: TGTGCCAGCAGTTACATGGCTAGCGGGGCCTACAATGAGCAGTTCTTC. This codes for CASSYMASGAYNEQFF.

The CDR3 sequence: CASSDSRQETQYF. DNA for the CDR3: TGCGCCAGCAGTGACTCACGCCAAGAGACCCAGTACTTC. The chain employs TRBV5-1 and TRBJ2-5; no definite D call. V shed 5 bases and J shed 1 base, with 9 bases lying between them. Germline-derived CDR1 and CDR2 are SGHRS and YFSETQ. This CDR3 contains 13 residues.

CDR3 bases: TGTGCCAGCAGCGTCACTCAGGGGCCTGGAAACACCATATATTTT. Amino acid sequence: CASSVTQGPGNTIYF. The chain has TRBV7-6 and TRBJ1-3; tentatively, D is TRBD1 (6 bases). Germline CDR1 is SGHVS and CDR2 is FNYEAQ. The CDR3 sequence is 15 residues long. V shed 5 bases and J shed 2 bases, with 13 bases lying between them.

V usage is TRBV2 and J usage is TRBJ2-1, with 10 bases fitting TRBD2. The CDR3 runs to 18 residues. The V segment lost 4 bases and the J segment 8 bases; nucleotides outside the gene matches: 17. Germline CDR1 is SNHLY and CDR2 is FYNNEI. This CDR3 is CASSGTLSLSGRAHEQFF. The CDR3 coding sequence is TGTGCCAGCAGTGGGACCTTGTCCCTAAGCGGGAGGGCCCATGAGCAGTTCTTC.